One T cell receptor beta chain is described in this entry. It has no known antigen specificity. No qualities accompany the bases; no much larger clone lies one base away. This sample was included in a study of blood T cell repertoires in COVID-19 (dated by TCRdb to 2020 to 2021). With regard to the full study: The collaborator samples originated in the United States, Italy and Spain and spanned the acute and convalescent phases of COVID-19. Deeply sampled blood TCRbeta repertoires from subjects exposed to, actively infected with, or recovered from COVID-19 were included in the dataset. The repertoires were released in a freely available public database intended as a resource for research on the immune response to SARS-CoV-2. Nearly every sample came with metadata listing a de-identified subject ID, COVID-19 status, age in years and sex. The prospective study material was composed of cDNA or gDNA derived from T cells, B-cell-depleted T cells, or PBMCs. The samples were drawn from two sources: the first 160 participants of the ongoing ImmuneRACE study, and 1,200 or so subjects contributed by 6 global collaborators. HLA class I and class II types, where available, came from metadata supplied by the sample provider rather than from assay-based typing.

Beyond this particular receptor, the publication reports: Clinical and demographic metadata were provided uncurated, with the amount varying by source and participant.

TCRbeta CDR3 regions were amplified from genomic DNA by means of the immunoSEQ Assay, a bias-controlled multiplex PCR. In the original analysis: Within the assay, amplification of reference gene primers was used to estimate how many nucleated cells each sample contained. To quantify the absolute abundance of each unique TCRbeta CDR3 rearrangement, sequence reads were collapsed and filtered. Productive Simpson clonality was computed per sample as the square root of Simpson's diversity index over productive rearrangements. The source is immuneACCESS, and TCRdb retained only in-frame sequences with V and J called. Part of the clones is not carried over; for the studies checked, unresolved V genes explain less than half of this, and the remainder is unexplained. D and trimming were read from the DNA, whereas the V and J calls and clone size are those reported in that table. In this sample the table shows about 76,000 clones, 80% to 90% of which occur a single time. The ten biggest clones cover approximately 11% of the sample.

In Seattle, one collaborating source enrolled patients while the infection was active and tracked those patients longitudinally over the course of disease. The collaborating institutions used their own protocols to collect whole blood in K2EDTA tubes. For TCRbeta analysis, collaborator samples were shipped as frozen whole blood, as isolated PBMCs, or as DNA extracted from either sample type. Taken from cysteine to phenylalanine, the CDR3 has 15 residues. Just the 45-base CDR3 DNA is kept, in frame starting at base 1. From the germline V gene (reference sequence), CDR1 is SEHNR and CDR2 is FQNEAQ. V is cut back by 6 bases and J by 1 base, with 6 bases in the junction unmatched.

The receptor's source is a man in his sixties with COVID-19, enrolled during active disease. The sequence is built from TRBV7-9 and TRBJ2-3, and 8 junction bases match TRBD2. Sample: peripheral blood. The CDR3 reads CASSLAGPRTDTQYF. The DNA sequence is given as TGTGCCAGCAGTCTAGCGGGCCCTCGCACAGATACGCAGTATTTT.